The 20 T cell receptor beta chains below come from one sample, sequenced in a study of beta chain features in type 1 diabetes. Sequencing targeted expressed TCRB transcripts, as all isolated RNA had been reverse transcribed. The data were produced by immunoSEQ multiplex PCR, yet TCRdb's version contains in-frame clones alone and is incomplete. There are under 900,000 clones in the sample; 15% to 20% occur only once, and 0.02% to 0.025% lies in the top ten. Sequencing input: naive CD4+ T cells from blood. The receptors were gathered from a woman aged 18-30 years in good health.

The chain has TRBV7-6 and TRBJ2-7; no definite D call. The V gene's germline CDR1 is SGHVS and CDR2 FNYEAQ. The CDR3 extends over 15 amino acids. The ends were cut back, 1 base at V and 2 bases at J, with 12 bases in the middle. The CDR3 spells CASSLGVGRTYEQYF. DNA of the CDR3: TGTGCCAGCAGCTTAGGGGTGGGCAGAACCTACGAGCAGTACTTC.

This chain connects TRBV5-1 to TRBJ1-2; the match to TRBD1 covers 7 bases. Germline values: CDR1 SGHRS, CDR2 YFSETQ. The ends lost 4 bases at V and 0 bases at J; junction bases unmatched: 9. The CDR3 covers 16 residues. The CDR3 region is CASSRPGQATNYGYTF. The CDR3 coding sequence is TGCGCCAGCAGCCGACCCGGACAGGCCACTAACTATGGCTACACCTTC.

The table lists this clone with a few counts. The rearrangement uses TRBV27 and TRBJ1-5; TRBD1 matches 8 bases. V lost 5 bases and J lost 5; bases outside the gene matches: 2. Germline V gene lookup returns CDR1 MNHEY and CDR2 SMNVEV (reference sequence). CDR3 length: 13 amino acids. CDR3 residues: CASSRTGYQPQHF. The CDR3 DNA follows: TGTGCCAGCAGTAGGACAGGGTATCAGCCCCAGCATTTT.

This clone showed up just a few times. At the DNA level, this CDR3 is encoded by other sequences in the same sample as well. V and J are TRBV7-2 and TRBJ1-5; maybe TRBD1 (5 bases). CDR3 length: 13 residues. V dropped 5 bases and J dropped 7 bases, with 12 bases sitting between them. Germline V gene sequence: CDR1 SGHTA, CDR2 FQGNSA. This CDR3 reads CASSADRGQPQHF. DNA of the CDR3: TGTGCCAGCAGCGCCGACCGGGGGCAGCCCCAGCATTTT. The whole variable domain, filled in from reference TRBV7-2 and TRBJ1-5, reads GAGVSQSPSNKVTEKGKDVELRCDPISGHTALYWYRQSLGQGLEFLIYFQGNSAPDKSGLPSDRFSAERTGGSVSTLTIQRTQQEDSAVYLCASSADRGQPQHFGDGTRLSIL.

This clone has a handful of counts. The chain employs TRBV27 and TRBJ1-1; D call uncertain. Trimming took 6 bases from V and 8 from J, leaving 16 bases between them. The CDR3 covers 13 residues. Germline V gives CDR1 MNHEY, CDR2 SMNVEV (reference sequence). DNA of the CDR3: TGTGCCAGCAGCAGGCTACGGGTCAGGGAAGCTTTCTTT. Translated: CASSRLRVREAFF.

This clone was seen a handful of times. The CDR3 sequence: CASSRWTVYNEQFF. CDR3 DNA sequence: TGTGCCAGCAGCCGTTGGACAGTCTACAATGAGCAGTTCTTC. The chain combines TRBV7-9 with TRBJ2-1, with D perhaps matching TRBD1 (6 bases). V lost 5 bases to trimming and J lost 3 bases, with 11 bases between them. Germline CDR1 and CDR2: SEHNR and FQNEAQ (reference sequence). The CDR3 length is 14 residues.

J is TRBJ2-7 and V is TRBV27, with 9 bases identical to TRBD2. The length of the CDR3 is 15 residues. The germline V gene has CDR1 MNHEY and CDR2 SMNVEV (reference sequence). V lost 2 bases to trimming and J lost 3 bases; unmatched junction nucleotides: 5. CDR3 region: CASSLRVAGVYEQYF. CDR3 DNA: TGTGCCAGCAGTTTACGGGTAGCGGGAGTCTACGAGCAGTACTTC.

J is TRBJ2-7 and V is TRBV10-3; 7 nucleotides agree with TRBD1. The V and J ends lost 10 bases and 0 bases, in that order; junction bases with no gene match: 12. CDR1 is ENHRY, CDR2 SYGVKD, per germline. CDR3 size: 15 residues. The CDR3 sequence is CASSVGQAVSYEQYF. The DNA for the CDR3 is TGTGCCAGCAGCGTCGGACAGGCCGTCTCCTACGAGCAGTACTTC.

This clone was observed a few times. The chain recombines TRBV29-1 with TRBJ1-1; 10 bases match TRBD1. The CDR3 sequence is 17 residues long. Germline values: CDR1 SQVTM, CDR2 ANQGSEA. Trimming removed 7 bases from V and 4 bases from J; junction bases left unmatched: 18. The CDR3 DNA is TGCAGCGCCTTTAAGGCCCCGGGACAGGGGAAAGGCACTGAAGCTTTCTTT. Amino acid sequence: CSAFKAPGQGKGTEAFF.

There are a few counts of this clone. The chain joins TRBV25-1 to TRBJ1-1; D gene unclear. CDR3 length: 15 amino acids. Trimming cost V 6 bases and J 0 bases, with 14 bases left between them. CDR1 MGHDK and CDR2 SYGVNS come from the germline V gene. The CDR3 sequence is CASSGRPSMNTEAFF. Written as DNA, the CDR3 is TGTGCCAGCAGCGGCCGTCCTTCCATGAACACTGAAGCTTTCTTT. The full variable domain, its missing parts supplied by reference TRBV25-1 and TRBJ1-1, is EADIYQTPRYLVIGTGKKITLECSQTMGHDKMYWYQQDPGMELHLIHYSYGVNSTEKGDLSSESTVSRIRTEHFPLTLESARPSHTSQYLCASSGRPSMNTEAFFGQGTRLTVV.

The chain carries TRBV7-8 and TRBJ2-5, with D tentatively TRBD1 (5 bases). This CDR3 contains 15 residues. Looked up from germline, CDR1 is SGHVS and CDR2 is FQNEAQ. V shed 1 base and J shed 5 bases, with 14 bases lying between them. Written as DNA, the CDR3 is TGTGCCAGCAGCTTAGATCCAGGGAAGGTTGAGACCCAGTACTTC. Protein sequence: CASSLDPGKVETQYF.

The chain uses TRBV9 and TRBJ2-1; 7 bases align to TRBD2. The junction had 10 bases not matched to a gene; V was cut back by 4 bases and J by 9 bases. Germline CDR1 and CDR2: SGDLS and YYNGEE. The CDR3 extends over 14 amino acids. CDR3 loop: CASSHSTSSSEQFF. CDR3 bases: TGTGCCAGCAGCCACTCGACTAGCTCTAGTGAGCAGTTCTTC.

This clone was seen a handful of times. The CDR3 coding sequence is TGCGCCAGCAGCCAAGAGGAGGCCACAGATACGCAGTATTTT. Residues: CASSQEEATDTQYF. The V call is TRBV4-3, the J call TRBJ2-3; possibly TRBD2 for D (5 bases). Trimming stripped 0 bases from V and 2 bases from J, with 6 bases between. Germline V CDR1 and CDR2: LGHNA, YSLEER. The CDR3 has 14 residues.

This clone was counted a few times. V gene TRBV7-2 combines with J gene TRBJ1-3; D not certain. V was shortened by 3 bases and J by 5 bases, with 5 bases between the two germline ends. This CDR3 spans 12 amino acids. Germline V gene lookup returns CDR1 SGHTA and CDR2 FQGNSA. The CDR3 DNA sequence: TGTGCCAGCAGCTTGGGCAGAAACACCATATATTTT. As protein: CASSLGRNTIYF.

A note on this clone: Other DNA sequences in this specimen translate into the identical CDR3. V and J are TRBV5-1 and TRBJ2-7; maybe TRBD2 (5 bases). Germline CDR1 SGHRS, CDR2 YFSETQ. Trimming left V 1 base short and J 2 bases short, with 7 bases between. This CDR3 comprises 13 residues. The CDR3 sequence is CASSLSGTYEQYF. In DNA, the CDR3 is TGCGCCAGCAGCTTGTCGGGGACCTACGAGCAGTACTTC.

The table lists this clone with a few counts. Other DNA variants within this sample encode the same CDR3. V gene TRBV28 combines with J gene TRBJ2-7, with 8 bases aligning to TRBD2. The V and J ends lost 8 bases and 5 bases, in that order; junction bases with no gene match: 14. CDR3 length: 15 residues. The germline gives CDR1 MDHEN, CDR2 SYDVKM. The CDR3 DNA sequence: TGTGCCAGCCTAGCGGGCGGCGGGGTTAGGGACGAGCAGTACTTC. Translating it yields CASLAGGGVRDEQYF. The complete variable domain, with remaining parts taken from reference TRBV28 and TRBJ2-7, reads DVKVTQSSRYLVKRTGEKVFLECVQDMDHENMFWYRQDPGLGLRLIYFSYDVKMKEKGDIPEGYSVSREKKERFSLILESASTNQTSMYLCASLAGGGVRDEQYFGPGTRLTVT.

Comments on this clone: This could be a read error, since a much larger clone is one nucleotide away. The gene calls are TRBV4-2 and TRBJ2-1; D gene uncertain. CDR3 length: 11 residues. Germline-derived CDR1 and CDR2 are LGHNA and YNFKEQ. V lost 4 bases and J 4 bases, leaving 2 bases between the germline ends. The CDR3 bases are TGTGCCAGCAGCCTGTACAATGAGCAGTTCTTC. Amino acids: CASSLYNEQFF.

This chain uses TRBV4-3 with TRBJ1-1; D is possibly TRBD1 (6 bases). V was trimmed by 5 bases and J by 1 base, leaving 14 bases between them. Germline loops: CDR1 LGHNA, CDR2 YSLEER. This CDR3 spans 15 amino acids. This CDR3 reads CASSYHREKNTEAFF. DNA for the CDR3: TGCGCCAGCAGCTACCACAGGGAAAAGAACACTGAAGCTTTCTTT.

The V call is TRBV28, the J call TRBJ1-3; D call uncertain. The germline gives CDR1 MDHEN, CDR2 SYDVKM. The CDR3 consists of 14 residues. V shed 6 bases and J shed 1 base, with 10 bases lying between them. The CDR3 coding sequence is TGTGCCAGCAGCTCGATCCAATCTGGAAACACCATATATTTT. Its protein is CASSSIQSGNTIYF.

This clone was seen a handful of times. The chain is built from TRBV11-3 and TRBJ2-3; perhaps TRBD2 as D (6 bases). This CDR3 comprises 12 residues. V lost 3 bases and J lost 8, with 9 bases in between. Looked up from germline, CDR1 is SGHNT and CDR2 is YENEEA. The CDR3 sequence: CASSLEAGTQYF. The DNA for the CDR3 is TGTGCCAGCAGCTTGGAAGCGGGTACGCAGTATTTT. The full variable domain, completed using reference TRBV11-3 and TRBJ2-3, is EAGVVQSPRYKIIEKKQPVAFWCNPISGHNTLYWYLQNLGQGPELLIRYENEEAVDDSQLPKDRFSAERLKGVDSTLKIQPAELGDSAVYLCASSLEAGTQYFGPGTRLTVL.